This T cell receptor (beta chain) was recovered during a study of blood T cell repertoires in COVID-19. Overall study: Acute and convalescent COVID-19 samples came from the United States, Italy and Spain.

Trimming took 4 bases from V and 0 from J; bases not matched to a gene: 4. CDR1 is SGHNT, CDR2 YYREEE, per germline (reference sequence). The CDR3 has 15 residues. Here immunoSEQ multiplex PCR was the method, and the copy in TCRdb shows in-frame clones only, minus some. This table has 250,000 to 300,000 clones, almost 90% appearing once. The chain uses TRBV5-4 and TRBJ2-3; 8 bases align to TRBD1. The sequence was collected from a woman in her 30s with COVID-19, enrolled during active disease. The sequencing sample was made of peripheral blood. CDR3 loop: CASSKTGGSTDTQYF. The CDR3 DNA reads TGTGCCAGCAGCAAAACAGGGGGTAGCACAGATACGCAGTATTTT.